This T cell receptor beta chain stems from a study of response to subunit inactivated influenza vaccine. Study results and limitations: The authors suggested that every seasonal influenza vaccination recruits few new T cells.

Germline CDR1 DFQATT, CDR2 SNEGSKA (reference sequence). V was pared by 6 bases and J by 4 bases, with 11 bases of the junction left unmatched. This CDR3 contains 15 residues. This clonotype turned up a few times. The antigen remains unidentified. From the RT-PCR reads, TCRdb called clonotypes with MiXCR, one entry per CDR3 protein. The profile shows some 850,000 distinct CDR3 sequences, approximately 17% of them singletons. The chain carries TRBV20-1 and TRBJ2-3; 9 bases are shared with TRBD1. Sequences were derived from PBMCs from blood, sampled 5 days after vaccination. This clonotype was sampled from a man aged 50 to 59 who received an inactivated influenza vaccine. This chain's CDR3 is CSANTPGQGSDTQYF. The DNA of the CDR3 is TGCAGTGCAAACACCCCGGGACAGGGTTCAGATACGCAGTATTTT.